This T cell receptor (beta chain) appears in the sequencing data of a study of read filtering for tumor transcriptome and immune sequencing. As for the study in general: By R-ISS, stages I, II and III held roughly 8, 15 and 7 patients. RNA-seq yielded only roughly 80 to 1,300 TCR reads, IR-seq about 4 to 10.27 million.

Whole-study findings and limits: About 82% of IR-seq clonotypes had a single read, yet these held roughly 3.3% of reads.

From around 0.4 ug of RNA, a library with molecular barcoded alpha/delta and beta/gamma adaptors was made. TCRdb ran MiXCR on the reads and lists one entry per CDR3 protein. The table lists 48,000 or so distinct CDR3 sequences, 15% to 20% of them singletons. After removal of 4 bases from V and 4 bases from J, the junction contained 8 bases not matched to a gene. There are 15 residues in the CDR3. Germline-derived CDR1 and CDR2 are MNHEY and SVGAGI. This clonotype showed up just a few times. Its antigen is not identified. The chain joins TRBV6-5 to TRBJ2-5; 8 nucleotides agree with TRBD2. The sequenced sample was a population of CD138-negative cells sorted from bone marrow. The clonotype originates from a donor aged 40 or over with multiple myeloma. The CDR3 DNA reads as TGTGCCAGCAGTTCCAGGACTAGCCGGGGAGAGACCCAGTACTTC. This codes for CASSSRTSRGETQYF.